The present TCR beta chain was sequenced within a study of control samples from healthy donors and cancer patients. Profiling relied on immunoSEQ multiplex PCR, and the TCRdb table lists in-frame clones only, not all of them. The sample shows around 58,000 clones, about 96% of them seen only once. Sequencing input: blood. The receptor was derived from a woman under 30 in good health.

CDR3 residues: CSPLGYGYTF. For the CDR3, the DNA is TGCAGCCCTCTCGGCTATGGCTACACCTTC. V usage is TRBV20-1 and J usage is TRBJ1-2, with unresolved D. Germline V gene sequence: CDR1 DFQATT, CDR2 SNEGSKA (reference sequence). The CDR3 sequence is 10 residues long.